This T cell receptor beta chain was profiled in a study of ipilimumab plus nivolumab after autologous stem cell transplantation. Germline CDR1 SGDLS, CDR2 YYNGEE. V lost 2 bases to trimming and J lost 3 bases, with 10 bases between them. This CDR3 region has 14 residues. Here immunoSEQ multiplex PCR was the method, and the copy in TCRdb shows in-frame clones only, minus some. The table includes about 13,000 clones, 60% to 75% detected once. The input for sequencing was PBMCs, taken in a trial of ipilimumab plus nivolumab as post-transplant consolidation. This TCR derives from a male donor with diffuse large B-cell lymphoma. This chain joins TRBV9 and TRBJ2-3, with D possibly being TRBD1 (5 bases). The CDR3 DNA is TGTGCCAGCAGCGTTTTCAGGGATACAGATACGCAGTATTTT. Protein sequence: CASSVFRDTDTQYF.